The rows below give T cell receptor beta chains drawn from one sample of a study of blood T cells in healthy people across ages. TCRdb redid the calling of the 5' RACE reads with MiXCR, one entry per CDR3 protein. The sample yields about 760,000 distinct CDR3 sequences, more than 20% seen once. This sample was also put to use in a study of T cells of mothers and their children.

Sequenced: blood. These TCRs come from a boy between 10 and 17 years old in good health. Both conserved end residues are part of each CDR3. The D gene is left open where the match is weak. Not all rows give a size; the values are once, few, many and, for expanded clones, a class.

d_call,v_call,clone_size,j_call,cdr3_nt,cdr3_aa
.,TRBV2,.,TRBJ2-1,TGTGCCAGCAGGAATACTAGGGCCCCACACGATGAGCAGTTCTTC,CASRNTRAPHDEQFF
.,TRBV11-2,few,TRBJ2-5,TGTGCCAGCGCAGGGTACGGTGAAGAGACCCAGTACTTC,CASAGYGEETQYF
TRBD1,TRBV7-2,.,TRBJ1-5,TGTGCCAGCAGCCTTGGACAGGGGAGTTTAGGGGCGAATCAGCCCCAGCATTTT,CASSLGQGSLGANQPQHF
TRBD2,TRBV12-3/TRBV12-4,few,TRBJ2-6,TGTGCCAGCAGTTTAACTGCGGGAGGGATAAGCGGGGCCAACGTCCTGACTTTC,CASSLTAGGISGANVLTF
TRBD1,TRBV5-1,.,TRBJ2-1,TGCGCCAGCAGCGTACTGGGACAGCAGCTTTACAATGAGCAGTTCTTC,CASSVLGQQLYNEQFF
TRBD2,TRBV28,.,TRBJ2-1,TGTGCCAGCAGTTCCACCCTAGCGGGAGTTGAGTATGAGCAGTTCTTC,CASSSTLAGVEYEQFF
.,TRBV12-3/TRBV12-4,once,TRBJ2-3,TGTGCCAGCACTGACCCCACTAGCTTTAGCACAGATACGCAGTATTTT,CASTDPTSFSTDTQYF
TRBD2,TRBV14,.,TRBJ2-5,TGTGCCAGCAGCCAGTCAGCGGGGGCCCAAGAGACCCAGTACTTC,CASSQSAGAQETQYF
.,TRBV4-1,few,TRBJ2-7,TGCGCCAGCAGCCAAGAACCTACCTACGAGCAGTACTTC,CASSQEPTYEQYF
.,TRBV20-1,.,TRBJ2-3,TGCAGTGCTAGAGATCCTGGAGGGATCACAGATACGCAGTATTTT,CSARDPGGITDTQYF
TRBD2,TRBV7-3,few,TRBJ2-7,TGTGCCAGCAGCTTACTCCTTGGGGAGGGCTACGAGCAGTACTTC,CASSLLLGEGYEQYF
TRBD2,TRBV9,few,TRBJ2-7,TGTGCCAGCAGCGTAGGGCTATCGGGAGGCAGCTCCTACGAGCAGTACTTC,CASSVGLSGGSSYEQYF
.,TRBV2,few,TRBJ1-2,TGTGCCAGTAGGGACGGTGATGGCTACACCTTC,CASRDGDGYTF
.,TRBV3-1,.,TRBJ2-6,TGTGCCAGCAGCCAACACGGGGGCTCTGGGGCCAACGTCCTGACTTTC,CASSQHGGSGANVLTF
TRBD1,TRBV6-2/TRBV6-3,.,TRBJ1-1,TGTGCCAGCAGTTCTCCTCAGCGGGACAGCACTGAAGCTTTCTTT,CASSSPQRDSTEAFF
.,TRBV4-1,few,TRBJ2-1,TGCGCCAGCAGCCAAGTGGGCTACTCCTACAATGAGCAGTTCTTC,CASSQVGYSYNEQFF
TRBD2,TRBV5-1,.,TRBJ2-5,TGCGCCAGCAGCTACGGGACTAGCGACGAAGAGACCCAGTACTTC,CASSYGTSDEETQYF
TRBD2,TRBV9,few,TRBJ2-5,TGTGCCAGCAGCGAATCAGCGGGAGTTGCGGAGACCCAGTACTTC,CASSESAGVAETQYF
.,TRBV18,few,TRBJ2-1,TGTGCCAGCTCACCAACAGGGACGGGAGCGATTGCTAATGAGCAGTTCTTC,CASSPTGTGAIANEQFF
TRBD1,TRBV6-1,.,TRBJ1-1,TGTGCCAGCCGAGAGACCGGGACAGGGAGTAGTGGAAACACTGAAGCTTTCTTT,CASRETGTGSSGNTEAFF
.,TRBV11-1,.,TRBJ2-7,TGTGCCAGCAGCATGGGTGAGGAATACGAGCAGTACTTC,CASSMGEEYEQYF
TRBD2,TRBV29-1,once,TRBJ2-1,TGCAGCGTTGAAAAGTACCAGCGGGAGGACAATGAGCAGTTCTTC,CSVEKYQREDNEQFF
.,TRBV7-3,.,TRBJ2-1,TGTGCCAGCAGATTAGATAGCGCAAGCAATGAGCAGTTCTTC,CASRLDSASNEQFF
.,TRBV29-1,few,TRBJ2-5,TGCAGCATGGTTGGGGTGGAGACCCAGTACTTC,CSMVGVETQYF
.,TRBV20-1,.,TRBJ2-6,TGCAGTGCTAGACAGGGGAAGGCCAACGTCCTGACTTTC,CSARQGKANVLTF
TRBD2,TRBV7-6,.,TRBJ2-1,TGTGCCAGCAGCTTAGCGCCACCGACTAGCGGGGCGGATGAGCAGTTCTTC,CASSLAPPTSGADEQFF
.,TRBV10-3,.,TRBJ2-6,TGTGCCATCTCCCCTGGAGCCAACGTCCTGACTTTC,CAISPGANVLTF
.,TRBV3-1,few,TRBJ2-7,TGTGCCAGCAGCCAAGATGGGGCAGCCTACGAGCAGTACTTC,CASSQDGAAYEQYF
.,TRBV7-3,few,TRBJ2-2,TGTGCCAGCAGCTTATATGACGCGAACACCGGGGAGCTGTTTTTT,CASSLYDANTGELFF
.,TRBV20-1,.,TRBJ2-3,TGCAGTGCCCCCCAGATGGGTCATACGCAGTATTTT,CSAPQMGHTQYF
TRBD1,TRBV7-3,few,TRBJ2-5,TGTGCCAGCAGCCCTGGACAGGCCGGGGAGACCCAGTACTTC,CASSPGQAGETQYF
TRBD2,TRBV13,few,TRBJ2-3,TGTGCCAGCAGCGATAGCGGGGAAACAGATACGCAGTATTTT,CASSDSGETDTQYF
.,TRBV7-2,.,TRBJ2-7,TGTGCCAGCAGCTGGGGGCTAGGAGAGTACGAGCAGTACTTC,CASSWGLGEYEQYF
TRBD1,TRBV4-3,few,TRBJ2-3,TGCGCCAGCAGCCAAGAAGACAGGGGCACAGATACGCAGTATTTT,CASSQEDRGTDTQYF
.,TRBV9,.,TRBJ2-5,TGTGCCAGCAGCCCCCGACTGGATCAAGAGACCCAGTACTTC,CASSPRLDQETQYF
.,TRBV20-1,few,TRBJ1-6,TGCAGTGCCGGCTGGGCGCCACCCCTCCACTTT,CSAGWAPPLHF
TRBD2,TRBV2,.,TRBJ2-1,TGTGCCAGCAGTGCAACGAGCGGGAGTGCTGAGCAGTTCTTC,CASSATSGSAEQFF
TRBD1,TRBV28,few,TRBJ2-1,TGTGCCAGCAGTTTGGTATCGGGACAGGGAGTTTACAATGAGCAGTTCTTC,CASSLVSGQGVYNEQFF
.,TRBV11-2,few,TRBJ2-1,TGTGCCAGCAGCTTGGGCGGGATCTACAATGAGCAGTTCTTC,CASSLGGIYNEQFF
TRBD1,TRBV4-2,few,TRBJ2-1,TGTGCCAGCAGCCAAGCCGGGACAGGGTTCTACAATGAGCAGTTCTTC,CASSQAGTGFYNEQFF
TRBD1,TRBV4-3,few,TRBJ1-2,TGCGCCAGCAGCCCGGGGACAGGCGACATAATCTATGGCTACACCTTC,CASSPGTGDIIYGYTF
.,TRBV27,.,TRBJ2-3,TGTGCCAGCAGTTTCGACGGTGGGCAATCGGCAGATACGCAGTATTTT,CASSFDGGQSADTQYF
TRBD1,TRBV5-1,few,TRBJ2-5,TGCGCCAGCAGCTTGGGAGAGACAGGGGGCCGAGAGACCCAGTACTTC,CASSLGETGGRETQYF
.,TRBV2,many,TRBJ2-1,TGTGCCAGCAGGCCGGACAGCCTGGCTGAGCAGTTCTTC,CASRPDSLAEQFF
.,TRBV11-2,few,TRBJ1-4,TGTGCCAGCAGCTTACCAGGGGCTGGTGAAAAACTGTTTTTT,CASSLPGAGEKLFF
TRBD1,TRBV29-1,.,TRBJ2-7,TGCAGCGACCCGTGGGGACAGGGCTACGAGCAGTACTTC,CSDPWGQGYEQYF
TRBD1,TRBV2,few,TRBJ2-3,TGTGCCAGCAACCAGGGGGCATACTCCACAGATACGCAGTATTTT,CASNQGAYSTDTQYF
TRBD1,TRBV5-5,.,TRBJ2-7,TGTGCCAGCAGCTCGGACCGGCGGACAGGGAAAACCTACGAGCAGTACTTC,CASSSDRRTGKTYEQYF
.,TRBV10-3,few,TRBJ2-1,TGTGCCATCAGTGACTGGGACTACAATGAGCAGTTCTTC,CAISDWDYNEQFF